These 31 T cell receptor beta chains were all obtained from the same sample, sequenced in a study of blood T cell repertoires in COVID-19. The table came from immunoSEQ multiplex PCR; TCRdb's copy has only in-frame clones and leaves some out. The sample carries 150,000 to 160,000 clones, roughly nine tenths recorded once. The sequenced sample was peripheral blood. The source of these receptors is a woman in her 70s with acute or convalescent COVID-19.

The chain links TRBV9 to TRBJ2-7, with TRBD2 matching 10 bases. V gave up 4 bases and J gave up 5 bases; unmatched junction bases: 9. This CDR3 spans 15 amino acids. Germline V gene lookup returns CDR1 SGDLS and CDR2 YYNGEE. The CDR3 is CASSPRPSGGDEQYF. CDR3 DNA: TGTGCCAGCAGCCCCCGCCCTAGCGGGGGCGACGAGCAGTACTTC.

This clone was observed a single time. The genes are TRBV5-6 and TRBJ2-1, with 11 bases aligning to TRBD2. Per germline, CDR1 SGHDT and CDR2 YYEEEE. The CDR3 totals 18 residues. The trim removed 4 bases at V and 1 base at J, leaving 10 bases unmatched. The CDR3 here is CASSLPTSGEYSYNEQFF. In nucleotides, the CDR3 is TGTGCCAGCAGCCTCCCGACTAGCGGGGAGTATTCCTACAATGAGCAGTTCTTC. Supplemented by reference TRBV5-6 and TRBJ2-1, the full variable domain reads DAGVTQSPTHLIKTRGQQVTLRCSPKSGHDTVSWYQQALGQGPQFIFQYYEEEERQRGNFPDRFSGHQFPNYSSELNVNALLLGDSALYLCASSLPTSGEYSYNEQFFGPGTRLTVL.

This sequence joins TRBV12-5 and TRBJ2-3, with TRBD1 as a possible D gene (5 bases). The CDR3 has 13 residues. The germline V gene has CDR1 LGHNT and CDR2 FRNRAP. V dropped 3 bases and J dropped 3 bases, with 7 bases sitting between them. The CDR3 reads CASGLGATDTQYF. The CDR3, as DNA: TGTGCTAGTGGTTTAGGGGCGACAGATACGCAGTATTTT.

The rearrangement links TRBV19 to TRBJ1-5; the D is unclear. CDR3 length: 15 amino acids. V was pared by 3 bases and J by 0 bases, with 9 bases between. Germline V gene sequence: CDR1 LNHDA, CDR2 SQIVND (reference sequence). CDR3 sequence reads: CASSIFGISNQPQHF. CDR3 bases: TGTGCCAGTAGTATTTTCGGGATTAGCAATCAGCCCCAGCATTTT.

The V gene is TRBV19, the J gene TRBJ1-5; D is perhaps TRBD1 (5 bases). Between the trimmed V and J ends, which lost 11 bases and 7 bases, there was a span of 21 bases. The CDR3 spans 14 residues. Germline assignment: CDR1 LNHDA and CDR2 SQIVND (reference sequence). The CDR3 nucleotides read TGTGCCTCTAGGGAGGGGCCGGGAAGGCAGCCCCAGCATTTT. Amino acids: CASREGPGRQPQHF.

The chain links TRBV12-3 or TRBV12-4 to TRBJ1-6, with D possibly matching TRBD1 (6 bases). CDR3 size: 13 residues. Trimming removed 5 bases at V and 7 bases at J, with 9 bases between. In DNA form, the CDR3 reads TGTGCCAGCAGTCCAGGACAGAATTCACCCCTCCACTTT. Translated, it gives CASSPGQNSPLHF.

This clone has a handful of counts. The DNA for the CDR3 is TGTGCCAGCAGTTACGGACAGCATAGCAATCAGCCCCAGCATTTT. This encodes CASSYGQHSNQPQHF. This chain connects TRBV6-2 or TRBV6-3 to TRBJ1-5; perhaps TRBD1 as D (6 bases). The CDR3 spans 15 residues. Trimming shortened V by 2 bases and J by 0 bases, and 8 bases separated the two germline ends. Looked up from germline, CDR1 is MNHEY and CDR2 is SVGEGT.

This sequence joins TRBV4-1 and TRBJ1-1; no firm D call. Germline V gene sequence: CDR1 MGHRA, CDR2 YSYEKL. The ends were cut back, 0 bases at V and 0 bases at J, with 11 bases in the middle. CDR3 length: 16 amino acids. The CDR3 sequence is CASSQDASILNTEAFF. CDR3 DNA sequence: TGCGCCAGCAGCCAAGATGCGTCGATTCTGAACACTGAAGCTTTCTTT.

The V gene is TRBV28, the J gene TRBJ1-3; the D is unclear. From germline, CDR1 is MDHEN and CDR2 SYDVKM. V dropped 4 bases and J dropped 2 bases, with 12 bases sitting between them. The CDR3 sequence is 15 residues long. The CDR3 loop reads CASSSSLSAGNTIYF. For the CDR3, the DNA is TGTGCCAGCAGTTCTAGCCTAAGTGCTGGAAACACCATATATTTT.

CDR3 residues: CASSPGTSGAYTQETQYF. CDR3 sequence (DNA): TGCGCCAGCAGCCCAGGGACTAGCGGGGCCTATACTCAAGAGACCCAGTACTTC. The chain couples TRBV4-1 to TRBJ2-5, with 13 nucleotides matching TRBD2. The CDR3 runs to 18 residues. Germline trimming cut 4 bases from V and 2 bases from J; bases unmatched to any gene: 10. Germline V lookup: CDR1 MGHRA, CDR2 YSYEKL.

The J gene is TRBJ2-7, the V gene TRBV27, with 9 bases identical to TRBD2. This CDR3 comprises 14 residues. Trimming at V came to 7 bases and at J to 2 bases, leaving 6 bases not matched to a gene. Germline V lookup: CDR1 MNHEY, CDR2 SMNVEV (reference sequence). Here the CDR3 DNA reads TGTGCCAGCAACCCTGCGGGGGGGACCTACGAGCAGTACTTC. It encodes CASNPAGGTYEQYF.

The CDR3 coding sequence is TGTGCCAGCAGATCGGACAGACAGCTAGCCTACGAGCAGTACTTC. Its translation is CASRSDRQLAYEQYF. V and J are TRBV6-5 and TRBJ2-7; a possible D gene is TRBD1 (6 bases). CDR1 and CDR2 (germline): MNHEY, SVGAGI. This CDR3 is built from 15 residues. Trimming took off 6 bases at V and 2 bases at J, with 17 bases between the two ends.

V is TRBV5-1 and J is TRBJ1-2; the D is unclear. Trimming shortened V by 3 bases and J by 2 bases, and 17 bases separated the two germline ends. CDR3 length: 16 amino acids. Germline V CDR1 and CDR2: SGHRS, YFSETQ. CDR3 nucleotide sequence: TGCGCCAGCAGCTCGGGCCGTGGAGGATCCAACTATGGCTACACCTTC. It yields the protein CASSSGRGGSNYGYTF.

The gene calls are TRBV10-3 and TRBJ1-2; tentative D call: TRBD1 (6 bases). Trimming took 5 bases from V and 3 from J, leaving 10 bases between them. Germline V gene data show CDR1 as ENHRY and CDR2 as SYGVKD. The CDR3 has 13 residues. DNA for the CDR3: TGTGCCATCAGTCTAGGGGGATACTATGGCTACACCTTC. Translating gives CAISLGGYYGYTF.

V usage is TRBV4-3 and J usage is TRBJ2-1; 10 bases align to TRBD1. The CDR3 runs to 19 residues. Germline values: CDR1 LGHNA, CDR2 YSLEER. The trim removed 0 bases at V and 5 bases at J, leaving 13 bases unmatched. The CDR3 loop reads CASSQDPATGGLRDNEQFF. The CDR3 DNA follows: TGCGCCAGCAGCCAAGATCCGGCGACAGGGGGCCTTCGGGACAATGAGCAGTTCTTC.

The chain recombines TRBV6-6 with TRBJ2-3; the match to TRBD2 covers 10 bases. CDR1 MNHNY and CDR2 SVGAGI come from the germline V gene (reference sequence). CDR3 length equals 16 residues. The junction had 11 bases not matched to a gene; V was cut back by 6 bases and J by 5 bases. Here the CDR3 DNA reads TGTGCCAGCAGCCCCCGCCTAGCGGGGGATGAAGATACGCAGTATTTT. This sequence encodes CASSPRLAGDEDTQYF.

This chain connects TRBV30 to TRBJ1-2, with D maybe TRBD1 (6 bases). The V end lost 0 bases, the J end lost 6 bases, and 8 bases lay between the germline ends. Per the germline V gene, CDR1 is GTSNPN and CDR2 is SVGIG (reference sequence). The CDR3 consists of 12 residues. CDR3 DNA: TGTGCCTGGAGTGTAAGGGGGAATGGCTACACCTTC. Translation gives CAWSVRGNGYTF.

The DNA for the CDR3 is TGTGCCACCAGCAGAGATCTACAGTATCACGATGGCTACACCTTC. Its protein is CATSRDLQYHDGYTF. The gene calls are TRBV15 and TRBJ1-2; the D is unclear. The germline V gene has CDR1 LNHNV and CDR2 YYDKDF (reference sequence). The CDR3 is 15 amino acids. The V and J ends lost 0 bases and 6 bases respectively, with 14 bases between them.

The chain recombines TRBV2 with TRBJ2-6; D may be TRBD1 (6 bases). The CDR3 contains 15 residues. Germline lookup yields CDR1 SNHLY and CDR2 FYNNEI. Trimming took 9 bases from V and 0 from J, leaving 12 bases between them. CDR3: CARRTELSGANVLTF. In DNA form, the CDR3 reads TGTGCCAGGAGGACAGAACTCTCTGGGGCCAACGTCCTGACTTTC. Together with reference TRBV2 and TRBJ2-6, the CDR3 gives the full variable domain: EPEVTQTPSHQVTQMGQEVILRCVPISNHLYFYWYRQILGQKVEFLVSFYNNEISEKSEIFDDQFSVERPDGSNFTLKIRSTKLEDSAMYFCARRTELSGANVLTFGAGSRLTVL.

The rearrangement uses TRBV5-1 and TRBJ2-1; D gene unclear. CDR1 is SGHRS and CDR2 is YFSETQ in the germline V gene. The CDR3 is made up of 12 amino acids. Trimming left V 4 bases short and J 7 bases short, with 9 bases between. The CDR3: CASSLSGNEQFF. CDR3 nucleotide sequence: TGCGCCAGCAGCCTTTCCGGGAATGAGCAGTTCTTC.

This clone was observed a single time. The chain couples TRBV9 to TRBJ2-2, with D possibly being TRBD1 (6 bases). The germline CDR1 and CDR2 sequences are SGDLS and YYNGEE. The CDR3 has 17 amino acids. Trimming took off 0 bases at V and 4 bases at J, with 16 bases between the two ends. The CDR3 spells CASSVEYGTLPTGELFF. In DNA, the CDR3 is TGTGCCAGCAGCGTAGAGTACGGGACACTTCCCACCGGGGAGCTGTTTTTT.

The chain employs TRBV24-1 and TRBJ1-2, with D maybe TRBD1 (6 bases). CDR1 is KGHDR, CDR2 SFDVKD, per germline. The CDR3 runs to 14 residues. The V end was cut by 3 bases, the J end by 8 bases, with 15 bases between. CDR3 in amino acids: CATSDEQGGRGYTF. CDR3 DNA: TGTGCCACCAGTGATGAACAGGGTGGACGAGGCTACACCTTC.

The V and J genes are TRBV11-3 and TRBJ2-7; D ambiguous. This CDR3 has 13 amino acids. Germline CDR1 is SGHNT and CDR2 is YENEEA. V lost 4 bases and J lost 4, with 11 bases in between. CDR3 DNA: TGTGCCAGCAGCTCGGGTCTAACATACGAGCAGTACTTC. Protein product: CASSSGLTYEQYF.

The chain joins TRBV3-1 (or the pseudogene TRBV3-2) to TRBJ1-1, with D maybe TRBD1 (5 bases). The germline gives CDR1 LGHDT, CDR2 YNNKEL (reference sequence). This CDR3 comprises 14 residues. V lost 4 bases to trimming and J lost 8 bases, with 17 bases between them. The CDR3 is CASSLKGLGKEAFF. CDR3 DNA sequence: TGTGCCAGCAGCCTAAAGGGGCTTGGTAAGGAAGCTTTCTTT.

The V and J genes are TRBV4-2 and TRBJ2-3; D unclear. From germline, CDR1 is LGHNA and CDR2 YNFKEQ. The CDR3 totals 16 residues. The ends were cut back, 1 base at V and 4 bases at J, with 15 bases in the middle. CDR3 residues: CASSQGAGPQADTQYF. CDR3 in DNA: TGTGCCAGCAGCCAAGGGGCTGGTCCCCAGGCAGATACGCAGTATTTT.

The chain joins TRBV19 to TRBJ1-1; D gene unclear. The CDR3 sequence is 17 residues long. CDR1 is LNHDA, CDR2 SQIVND, per germline (reference sequence). The V end lost 7 bases, the J end lost 0 bases, and 21 bases lay between the germline ends. CDR3 protein: CASINGGKGYLNTEAFF. The CDR3 coding sequence is TGTGCCAGTATCAACGGCGGGAAGGGATACTTGAACACTGAAGCTTTCTTT.

The CDR3 region is CASSPRLRGGPPGELFF. CDR3 DNA sequence: TGTGCCAGTAGTCCCCGCTTGAGAGGGGGCCCCCCCGGGGAGCTGTTTTTT. The rearrangement uses TRBV19 and TRBJ2-2; TRBD1 aligns across 7 bases. CDR3 size: 17 residues. In germline, CDR1 is LNHDA, CDR2 SQIVND (reference sequence). The V segment lost 5 bases and the J segment 6 bases; nucleotides outside the gene matches: 15.

The rearrangement uses TRBV7-2 and TRBJ2-5; the match to TRBD2 covers 7 bases. CDR1 is SGHTA and CDR2 is FQGNSA in the germline V gene. There are 15 residues in the CDR3. The V gene end was trimmed by 4 bases and the J gene end by 2 bases; junction bases not matched to a gene: 7. The chain's CDR3 is CASSSTSVPQETQYF. In nucleotides, the CDR3 is TGTGCCAGCAGCTCAACTAGCGTCCCTCAAGAGACCCAGTACTTC.

J is TRBJ2-5 and V is TRBV2, with D tentatively TRBD1 (6 bases). The CDR3 loop spans 15 amino acids. The ends were cut back, 6 bases at V and 5 bases at J, with 19 bases in the middle. The germline V gene encodes CDR1 SNHLY and CDR2 FYNNEI. DNA for the CDR3: TGTGCCAGCAGCGATCTCCGGGGAAGGGGGGAGACCCAGTACTTC. It is translated as CASSDLRGRGETQYF.

CDR3 sequence reads: CASSEFVQGGNTIYF. The CDR3 coding sequence is TGTGCCAGCAGTGAATTCGTCCAGGGAGGAAACACCATATATTTT. The V gene is TRBV2, the J gene TRBJ1-3; the D gene is possibly TRBD1 (5 bases). Trimming cost V 2 bases and J 4 bases, with 12 bases left between them. CDR3 length: 15 amino acids. Germline V gene sequence: CDR1 SNHLY, CDR2 FYNNEI.

The chain recombines TRBV7-9 with TRBJ1-5; D is unclear. The CDR3 contains 13 residues. Germline CDR1 SEHNR, CDR2 FQNEAQ (reference sequence). The V and J ends lost 4 bases and 10 bases respectively, with 14 bases between them. In DNA form, the CDR3 reads TGTGCCAGCAGCTCGACCACGAGCGGACCCCAGCATTTT. This gives the protein CASSSTTSGPQHF.